This TCR beta chain was identified in a study of Graves' ophthalmopathy and Graves' hyperthyroidism. This CDR3 has 12 residues. The germline V gene has CDR1 MGHDK and CDR2 SYGVNS. Hyperthyroidism patients were newly diagnosed, ill under 2 months, and aged 18 to 65 years. RNA transcripts yielded amplified TCR beta CDR3 regions. Investigators did first-round RT-PCR with HTBI primers, then second-round multiplex PCR. TCRdb processed the multiplex PCR reads anew with MiXCR; each CDR3 protein has one entry. The repertoire holds hundreds of thousands of distinct CDR3 sequences, with over 20% as singletons. Material: peripheral blood. The receptor was derived from a woman aged 18-30 years with stable Graves' hyperthyroidism. Some clones in this sample may be carry-over from other donors' samples. The chain employs TRBV25-1 and TRBJ2-7; the D gene is possibly TRBD2 (7 bases). The CDR3 DNA is TGTGCAGATAGGGGGAGGGTCTACGAGCAGTACTTC. The encoded protein is CADRGRVYEQYF.